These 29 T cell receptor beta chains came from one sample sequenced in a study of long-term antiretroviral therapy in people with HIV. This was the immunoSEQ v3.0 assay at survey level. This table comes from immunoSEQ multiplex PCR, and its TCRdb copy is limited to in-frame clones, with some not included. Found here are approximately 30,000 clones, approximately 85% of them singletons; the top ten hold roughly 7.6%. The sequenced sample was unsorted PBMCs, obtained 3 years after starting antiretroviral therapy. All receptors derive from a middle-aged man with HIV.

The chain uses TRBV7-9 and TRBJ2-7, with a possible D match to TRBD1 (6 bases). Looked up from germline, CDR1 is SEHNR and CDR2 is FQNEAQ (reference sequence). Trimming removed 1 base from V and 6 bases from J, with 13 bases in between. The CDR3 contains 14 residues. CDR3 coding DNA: TGTGCCAGCAGCTTAGGAGGGGGAAATGGCGAGCAGTACTTC. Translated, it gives CASSLGGGNGEQYF.

The CDR3 loop is CASSLDFGEGADYGYTF. In nucleotides, the CDR3 is TGTGCCAGCAGCTTAGATTTCGGTGAGGGGGCGGACTATGGCTACACCTTC. The chain couples TRBV11-2 to TRBJ1-2, with TRBD1 matching over 7 bases. The CDR3 loop spans 17 amino acids. The trim removed 0 bases at V and 3 bases at J, leaving 10 bases unmatched. The germline V gene has CDR1 SGHAT and CDR2 FQNNGV.

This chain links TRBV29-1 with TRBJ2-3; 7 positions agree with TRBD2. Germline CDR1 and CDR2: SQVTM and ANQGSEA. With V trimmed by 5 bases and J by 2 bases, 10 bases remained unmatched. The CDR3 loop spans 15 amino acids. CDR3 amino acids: CSVRGVRGPTDTQYF. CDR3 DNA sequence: TGCAGCGTTCGGGGGGTCCGGGGCCCCACAGATACGCAGTATTTT.

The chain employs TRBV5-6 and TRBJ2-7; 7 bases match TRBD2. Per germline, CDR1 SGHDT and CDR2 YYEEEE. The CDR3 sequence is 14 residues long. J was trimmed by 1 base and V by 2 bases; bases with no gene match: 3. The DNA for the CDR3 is TGTGCCAGCAGCTTCGGGGAGGGGTCCTACGAGCAGTACTTC. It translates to CASSFGEGSYEQYF. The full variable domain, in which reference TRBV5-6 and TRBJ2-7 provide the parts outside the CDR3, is DAGVTQSPTHLIKTRGQQVTLRCSPKSGHDTVSWYQQALGQGPQFIFQYYEEEERQRGNFPDRFSGHQFPNYSSELNVNALLLGDSALYLCASSFGEGSYEQYFGPGTRLTVT.

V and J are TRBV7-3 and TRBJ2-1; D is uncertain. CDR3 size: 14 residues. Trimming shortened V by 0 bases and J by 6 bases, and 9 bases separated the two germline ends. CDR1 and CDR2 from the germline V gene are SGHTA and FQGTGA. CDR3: CASSLTLRANEQFF. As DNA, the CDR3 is TGTGCCAGCAGCTTAACTTTACGAGCCAATGAGCAGTTCTTC.

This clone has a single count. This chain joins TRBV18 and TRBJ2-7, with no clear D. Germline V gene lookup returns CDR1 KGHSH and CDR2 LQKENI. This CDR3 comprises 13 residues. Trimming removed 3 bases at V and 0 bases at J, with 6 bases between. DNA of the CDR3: TGTGCCAGCTCACCCACTGCCTCCTACGAGCAGTACTTC. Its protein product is CASSPTASYEQYF.

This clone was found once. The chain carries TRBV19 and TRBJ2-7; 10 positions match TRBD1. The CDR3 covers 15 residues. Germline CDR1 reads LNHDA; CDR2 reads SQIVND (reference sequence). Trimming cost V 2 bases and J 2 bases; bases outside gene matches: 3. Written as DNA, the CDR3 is TGTGCCAGTAGTATATGGGACAGGGGAACCTACGAGCAGTACTTC. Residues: CASSIWDRGTYEQYF.

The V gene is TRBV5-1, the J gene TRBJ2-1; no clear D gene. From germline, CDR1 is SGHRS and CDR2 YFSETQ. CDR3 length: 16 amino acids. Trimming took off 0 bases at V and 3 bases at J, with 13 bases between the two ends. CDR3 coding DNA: TGCGCCAGCAGCTTGGCGGCGAGCAGCTACTACAATGAGCAGTTCTTC. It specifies CASSLAASSYYNEQFF.

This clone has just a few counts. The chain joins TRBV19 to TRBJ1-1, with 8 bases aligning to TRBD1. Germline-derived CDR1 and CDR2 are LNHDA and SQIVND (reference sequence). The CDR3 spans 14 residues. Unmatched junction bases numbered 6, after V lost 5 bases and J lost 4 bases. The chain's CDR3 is CASSFTGGGTEAFF. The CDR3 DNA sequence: TGTGCCAGTAGTTTTACAGGGGGAGGCACTGAAGCTTTCTTT.

This CDR3 reads CASSSGQLRDTQYF. The CDR3 DNA reads TGTGCCAGCAGCTCTGGGCAGTTGAGGGATACGCAGTATTTT. The chain joins TRBV7-3 to TRBJ2-3; D gene unclear. The V end lost 4 bases, the J end lost 6 bases, and 14 bases lay between the germline ends. CDR1 is SGHTA, CDR2 FQGTGA, per germline. The CDR3 is 14 amino acids.

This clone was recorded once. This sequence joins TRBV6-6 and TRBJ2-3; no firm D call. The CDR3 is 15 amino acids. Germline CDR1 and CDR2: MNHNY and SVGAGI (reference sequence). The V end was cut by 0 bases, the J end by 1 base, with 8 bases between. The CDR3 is CASSYSWQGTDTQYF. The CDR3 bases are TGTGCCAGCAGTTACTCCTGGCAGGGCACAGATACGCAGTATTTT.

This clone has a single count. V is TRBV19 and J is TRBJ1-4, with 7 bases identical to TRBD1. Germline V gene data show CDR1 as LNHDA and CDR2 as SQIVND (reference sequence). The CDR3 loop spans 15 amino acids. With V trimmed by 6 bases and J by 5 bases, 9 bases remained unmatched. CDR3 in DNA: TGTGCCAGTAGAGGGGGCGCCGCGGGAAATGAAAAACTGTTTTTT. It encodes CASRGGAAGNEKLFF. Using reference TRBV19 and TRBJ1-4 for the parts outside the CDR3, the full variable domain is DGGITQSPKYLFRKEGQNVTLSCEQNLNHDAMYWYRQDPGQGLRLIYYSQIVNDFQKGDIAEGYSVSREKKESFPLTVTSAQKNPTAFYLCASRGGAAGNEKLFFGSGTQLSVL.

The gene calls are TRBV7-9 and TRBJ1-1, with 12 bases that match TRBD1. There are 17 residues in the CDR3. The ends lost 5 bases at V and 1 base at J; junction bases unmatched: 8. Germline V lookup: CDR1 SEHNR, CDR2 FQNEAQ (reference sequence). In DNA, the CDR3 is TGTGCCAGCAGCATACCGGGACAGGGGGCAGAGAACACTGAAGCTTTCTTT. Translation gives CASSIPGQGAENTEAFF.

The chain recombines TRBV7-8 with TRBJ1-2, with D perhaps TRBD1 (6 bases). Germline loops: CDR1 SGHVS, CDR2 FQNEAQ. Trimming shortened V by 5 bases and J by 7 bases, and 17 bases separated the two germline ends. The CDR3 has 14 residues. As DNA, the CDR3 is TGTGCCAGCAGCCTAGGGGGGGGGACAAGTGGCTACACCTTC. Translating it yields CASSLGGGTSGYTF.

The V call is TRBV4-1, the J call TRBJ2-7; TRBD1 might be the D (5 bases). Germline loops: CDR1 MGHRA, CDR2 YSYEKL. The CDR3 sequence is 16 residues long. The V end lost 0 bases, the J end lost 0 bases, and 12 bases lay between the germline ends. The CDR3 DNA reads TGCGCCAGCAGCCAAGATCAAAACAGGATCTCCTACGAGCAGTACTTC. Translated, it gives CASSQDQNRISYEQYF.

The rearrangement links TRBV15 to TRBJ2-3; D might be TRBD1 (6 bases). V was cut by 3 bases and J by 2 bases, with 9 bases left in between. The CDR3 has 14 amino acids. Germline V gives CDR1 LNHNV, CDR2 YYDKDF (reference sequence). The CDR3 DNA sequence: TGTGCCACCAGCAGGGACAGAGCCACAGATACGCAGTATTTT. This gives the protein CATSRDRATDTQYF.

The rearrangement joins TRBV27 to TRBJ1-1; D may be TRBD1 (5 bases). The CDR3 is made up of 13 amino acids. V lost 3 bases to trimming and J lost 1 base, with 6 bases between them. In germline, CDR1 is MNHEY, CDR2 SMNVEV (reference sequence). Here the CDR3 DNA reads TGTGCCAGCAGTTTCAGGGCGAACACTGAAGCTTTCTTT. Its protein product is CASSFRANTEAFF.

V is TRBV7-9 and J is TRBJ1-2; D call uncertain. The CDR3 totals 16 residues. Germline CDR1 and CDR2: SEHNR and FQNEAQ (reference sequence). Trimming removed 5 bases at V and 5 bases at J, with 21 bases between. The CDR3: CASSREQIRGGYGYTF. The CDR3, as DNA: TGTGCCAGCAGCCGGGAGCAAATAAGAGGAGGGTATGGCTACACCTTC. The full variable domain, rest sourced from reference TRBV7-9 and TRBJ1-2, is DTGVSQNPRHKITKRGQNVTFRCDPISEHNRLYWYRQTLGQGPEFLTYFQNEAQLEKSRLLSDRFSAERPKGSFSTLEIQRTEQGDSAMYLCASSREQIRGGYGYTFGSGTRLTVV.

The CDR3 protein is CASSLTGSYEQYF. The DNA for the CDR3 is TGTGCCAGCAGCTTGACAGGATCCTACGAGCAGTACTTC. The genes are TRBV5-8 and TRBJ2-7, with D possibly matching TRBD1 (5 bases). The germline V gene encodes CDR1 SGHTS and CDR2 YDEGEE. V lost 1 base and J lost 1, with 6 bases in between. The CDR3 totals 13 residues. The full variable domain, with the rest looked up from reference TRBV5-8 and TRBJ2-7, is EAGVTQSPTHLIKTRGQQATLRCSPISGHTSVYWYQQALGLGLQFLLWYDEGEERNRGNFPPRFSGRQFPNYSSELNVNALELEDSALYLCASSLTGSYEQYFGPGTRLTVT.

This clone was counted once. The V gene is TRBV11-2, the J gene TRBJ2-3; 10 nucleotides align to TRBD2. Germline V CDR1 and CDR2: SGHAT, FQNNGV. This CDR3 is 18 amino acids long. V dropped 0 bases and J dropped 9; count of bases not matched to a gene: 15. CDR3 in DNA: TGTGCCAGCAGCTTAGATAGTGGAAGCGGGGGGGCAAGATACACGCAGTATTTT. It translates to CASSLDSGSGGARYTQYF.

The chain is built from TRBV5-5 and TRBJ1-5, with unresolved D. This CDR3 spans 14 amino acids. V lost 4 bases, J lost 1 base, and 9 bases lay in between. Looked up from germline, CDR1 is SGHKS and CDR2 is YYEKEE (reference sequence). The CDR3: CASSAEGSNQPQHF. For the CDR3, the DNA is TGTGCCAGCAGCGCCGAAGGCAGCAATCAGCCCCAGCATTTT.

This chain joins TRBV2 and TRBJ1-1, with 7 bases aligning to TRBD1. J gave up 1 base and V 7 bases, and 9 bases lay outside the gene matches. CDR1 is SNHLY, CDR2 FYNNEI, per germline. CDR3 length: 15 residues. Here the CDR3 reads CASNRDSYSNTEAFF. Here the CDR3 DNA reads TGTGCCAGCAACCGGGACAGCTATTCGAACACTGAAGCTTTCTTT.

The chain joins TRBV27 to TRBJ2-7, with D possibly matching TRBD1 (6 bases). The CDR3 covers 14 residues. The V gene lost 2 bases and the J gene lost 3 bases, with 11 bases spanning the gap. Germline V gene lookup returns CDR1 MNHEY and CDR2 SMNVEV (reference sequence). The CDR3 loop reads CASSLTTRGYEQYF. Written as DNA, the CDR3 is TGTGCCAGCAGTTTAACGACCAGGGGCTACGAGCAGTACTTC.

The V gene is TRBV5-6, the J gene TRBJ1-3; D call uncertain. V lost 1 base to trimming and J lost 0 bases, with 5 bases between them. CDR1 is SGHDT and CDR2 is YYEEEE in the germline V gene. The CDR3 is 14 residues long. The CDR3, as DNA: TGTGCCAGCAGCTTGTGGGGCTCTGGAAACACCATATATTTT. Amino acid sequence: CASSLWGSGNTIYF.

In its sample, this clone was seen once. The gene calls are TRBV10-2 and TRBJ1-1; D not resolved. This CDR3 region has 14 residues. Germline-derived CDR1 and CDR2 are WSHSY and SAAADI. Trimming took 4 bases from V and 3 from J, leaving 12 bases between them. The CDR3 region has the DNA TGCGCCAGCAGTGTTTGGCAGGCAGACACTGAAGCTTTCTTT. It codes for CASSVWQADTEAFF.

Here the CDR3 DNA reads TGTGCCAGCAGAGGGGGAGGTTGGGATGAAGCTTTCTTT. This encodes CASRGGGWDEAFF. V is TRBV6-1 and J is TRBJ1-1, with D maybe TRBD1 (6 bases). CDR3 length: 13 residues. Germline values: CDR1 MNHNS, CDR2 SASEGT. The germline V and J ends were trimmed by 6 bases and 7 bases, with 15 bases remaining between them.

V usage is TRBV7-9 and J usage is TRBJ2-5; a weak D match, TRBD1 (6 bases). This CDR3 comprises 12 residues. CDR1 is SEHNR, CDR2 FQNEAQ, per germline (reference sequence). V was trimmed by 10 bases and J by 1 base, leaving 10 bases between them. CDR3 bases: TGTGCCACTCAGACAGGCCAAGAGACCCAGTACTTC. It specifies CATQTGQETQYF. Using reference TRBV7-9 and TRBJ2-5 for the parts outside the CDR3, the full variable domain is DTGVSQNPRHKITKRGQNVTFRCDPISEHNRLYWYRQTLGQGPEFLTYFQNEAQLEKSRLLSDRFSAERPKGSFSTLEIQRTEQGDSAMYLCATQTGQETQYFGPGTRLLVL.

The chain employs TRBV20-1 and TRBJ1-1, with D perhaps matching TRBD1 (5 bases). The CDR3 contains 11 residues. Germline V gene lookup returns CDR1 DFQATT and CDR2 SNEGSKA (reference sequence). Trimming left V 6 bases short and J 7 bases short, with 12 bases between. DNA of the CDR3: TGCAGTGCCTGGCAGGGAGGTGAAGCTTTCTTT. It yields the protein CSAWQGGEAFF.

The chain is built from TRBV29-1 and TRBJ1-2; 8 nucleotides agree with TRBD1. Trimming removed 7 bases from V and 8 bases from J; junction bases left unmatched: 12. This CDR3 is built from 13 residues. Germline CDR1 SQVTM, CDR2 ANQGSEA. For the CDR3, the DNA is TGCAGCGCTTCTGCAGGGGGCGCGCAAGGCTACACCTTC. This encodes CSASAGGAQGYTF.